The clone carrying this TCR beta chain was counted a few times. Methods used by the authors: Amplification with reference gene primers provided the estimates of nucleated cell counts. Only in-frame clones appear in the TCRdb table, and some are missing; sequencing was by immunoSEQ multiplex PCR. The D gene and trimming were derived from the DNA, and the V and J assignments and clone size from that table. This sample carries 130,000 or so clones, 75% to 90% of them seen once, and the ten largest clones take around 2.3%. Between the trimmed V and J ends, which lost 0 bases and 9 bases, there was a span of 9 bases. Germline CDR1 and CDR2: GTSNPN and SVGIG (reference sequence). The CDR3 is made up of 12 amino acids. This record belongs to a study of blood T cell repertoires in COVID-19. Study background: The cDNA or gDNA used as material had been derived from T cells, B-cell-depleted T cells, or PBMCs.

V usage is TRBV30 and J usage is TRBJ2-4; TRBD2 is a possible D gene (6 bases). Specimen: peripheral blood. The clonotype originates from a man aged 45-65 years with active COVID-19. The CDR3 nucleotides read TGTGCCTGGAGTGTCCGGGGAGGCATTCAGTACTTC. Translation gives CAWSVRGGIQYF.